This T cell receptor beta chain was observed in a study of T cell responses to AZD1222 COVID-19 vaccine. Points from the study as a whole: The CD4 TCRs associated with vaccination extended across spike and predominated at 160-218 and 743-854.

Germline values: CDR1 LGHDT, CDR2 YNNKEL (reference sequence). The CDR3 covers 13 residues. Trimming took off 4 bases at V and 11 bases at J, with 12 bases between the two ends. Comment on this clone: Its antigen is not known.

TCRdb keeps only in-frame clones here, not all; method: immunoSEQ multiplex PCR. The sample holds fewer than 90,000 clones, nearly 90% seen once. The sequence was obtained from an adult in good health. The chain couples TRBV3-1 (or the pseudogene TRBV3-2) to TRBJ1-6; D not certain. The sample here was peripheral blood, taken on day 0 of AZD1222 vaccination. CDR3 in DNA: TGTGCCAGCAGCCCCACGACACCGGCACCCCTCCACTTT. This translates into CASSPTTPAPLHF.